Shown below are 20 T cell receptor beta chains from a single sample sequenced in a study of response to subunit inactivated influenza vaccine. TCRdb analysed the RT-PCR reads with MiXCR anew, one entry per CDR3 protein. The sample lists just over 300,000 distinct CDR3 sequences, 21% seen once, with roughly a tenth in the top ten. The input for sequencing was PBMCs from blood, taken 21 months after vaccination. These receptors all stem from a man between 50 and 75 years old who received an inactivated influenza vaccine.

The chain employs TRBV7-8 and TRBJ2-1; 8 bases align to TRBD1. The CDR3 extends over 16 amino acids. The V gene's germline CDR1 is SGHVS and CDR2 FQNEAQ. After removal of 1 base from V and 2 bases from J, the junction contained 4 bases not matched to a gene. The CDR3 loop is CASSLVPGQAYNEQFF. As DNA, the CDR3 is TGTGCCAGCAGCTTAGTGCCGGGACAGGCCTACAATGAGCAGTTCTTC.

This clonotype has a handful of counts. This chain's CDR3 is CASSLQYNSPLHF. CDR3 bases: TGTGCCAGTTCGCTCCAGTATAATTCACCCCTCCACTTT. This chain connects TRBV14 to TRBJ1-6; D gene ambiguous. The CDR3 has 13 residues. CDR1 SGHDN and CDR2 FVKESK come from the germline V gene. V was clipped by 9 bases and J by 4 bases, with 10 bases between them. The full variable domain, in which reference TRBV14 and TRBJ1-6 provide the parts outside the CDR3, is EAGVTQFPSHSVIEKGQTVTLRCDPISGHDNLYWYRRVMGKEIKFLLHFVKESKQDESGMPNNRFLAERTGGTYSTLKVQPAELEDSGVYFCASSLQYNSPLHFGNGTRLTVT.

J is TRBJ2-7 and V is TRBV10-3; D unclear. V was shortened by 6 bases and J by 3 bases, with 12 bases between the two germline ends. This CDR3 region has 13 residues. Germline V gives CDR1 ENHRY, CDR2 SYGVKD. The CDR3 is CAISTQPFYEQYF. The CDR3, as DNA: TGTGCCATCAGCACCCAACCCTTCTACGAGCAGTACTTC.

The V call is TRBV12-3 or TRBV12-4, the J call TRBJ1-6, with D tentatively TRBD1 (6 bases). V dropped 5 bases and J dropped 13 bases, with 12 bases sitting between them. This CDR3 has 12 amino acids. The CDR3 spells CASSRTAEPLHF. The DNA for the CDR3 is TGTGCCAGCAGTAGGACAGCGGAGCCCCTCCACTTT.

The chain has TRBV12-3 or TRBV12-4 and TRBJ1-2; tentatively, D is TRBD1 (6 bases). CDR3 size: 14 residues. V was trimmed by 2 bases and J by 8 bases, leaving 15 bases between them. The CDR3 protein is CASSLLRGGYGYTF. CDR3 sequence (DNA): TGTGCCAGCAGTTTACTCAGGGGAGGGTACGGCTACACCTTC.

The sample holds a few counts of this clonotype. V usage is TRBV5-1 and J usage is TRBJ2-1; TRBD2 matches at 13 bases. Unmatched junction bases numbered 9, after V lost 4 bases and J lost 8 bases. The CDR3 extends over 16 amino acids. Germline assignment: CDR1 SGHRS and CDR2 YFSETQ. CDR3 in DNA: TGCGCCAGCAGCCGACGGACTAGCGGGAGTTCCGATGAGCAGTTCTTC. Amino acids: CASSRRTSGSSDEQFF.

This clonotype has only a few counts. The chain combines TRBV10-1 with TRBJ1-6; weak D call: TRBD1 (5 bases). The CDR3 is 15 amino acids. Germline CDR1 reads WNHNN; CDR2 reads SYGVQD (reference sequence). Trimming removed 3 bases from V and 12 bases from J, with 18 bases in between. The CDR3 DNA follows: TGCGCCAGCAGTGAAGGGGACGGGGGGATTGGACCCCTCCACTTT. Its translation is CASSEGDGGIGPLHF.

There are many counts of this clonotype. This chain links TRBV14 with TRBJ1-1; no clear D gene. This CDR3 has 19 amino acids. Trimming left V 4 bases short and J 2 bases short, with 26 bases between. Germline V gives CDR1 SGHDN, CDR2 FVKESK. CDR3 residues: CASSPGPFRAPSRNTEAFF. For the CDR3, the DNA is TGTGCCAGCAGCCCCGGACCTTTTCGAGCCCCCTCACGCAACACTGAAGCTTTCTTT.

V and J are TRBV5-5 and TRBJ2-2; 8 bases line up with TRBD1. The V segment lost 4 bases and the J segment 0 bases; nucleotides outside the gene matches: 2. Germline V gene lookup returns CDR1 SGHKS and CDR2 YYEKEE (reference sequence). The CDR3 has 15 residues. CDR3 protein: CASSPGQANTGELFF. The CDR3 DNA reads TGTGCCAGCAGCCCGGGACAGGCGAACACCGGGGAGCTGTTTTTT.

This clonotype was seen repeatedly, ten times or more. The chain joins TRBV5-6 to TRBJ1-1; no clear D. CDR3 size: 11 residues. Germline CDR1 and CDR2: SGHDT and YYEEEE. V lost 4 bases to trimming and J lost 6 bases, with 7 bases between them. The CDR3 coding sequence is TGTGCCAGCAGCCAGGCGGCTGAAGCTTTCTTT. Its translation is CASSQAAEAFF.

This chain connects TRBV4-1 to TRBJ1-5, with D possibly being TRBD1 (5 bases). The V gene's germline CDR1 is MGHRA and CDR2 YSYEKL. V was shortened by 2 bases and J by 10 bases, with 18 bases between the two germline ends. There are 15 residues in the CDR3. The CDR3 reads CASSQIGDLTYPQHF. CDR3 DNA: TGCGCCAGCAGCCAAATTGGGGACCTAACTTACCCCCAGCATTTT.

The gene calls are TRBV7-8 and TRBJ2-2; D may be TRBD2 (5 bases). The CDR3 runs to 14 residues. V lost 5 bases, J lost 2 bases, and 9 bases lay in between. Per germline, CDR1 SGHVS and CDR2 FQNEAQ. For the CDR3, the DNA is TGTGCCAGCAGCCCGCGGGTCAACACCGGGGAGCTGTTTTTT. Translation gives CASSPRVNTGELFF.

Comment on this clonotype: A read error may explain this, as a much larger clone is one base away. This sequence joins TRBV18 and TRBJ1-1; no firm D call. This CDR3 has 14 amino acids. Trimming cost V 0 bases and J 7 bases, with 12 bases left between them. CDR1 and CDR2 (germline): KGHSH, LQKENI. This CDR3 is CASSPPELLGEAFF. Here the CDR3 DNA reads TGTGCCAGCTCACCACCAGAATTACTGGGTGAAGCTTTCTTT.

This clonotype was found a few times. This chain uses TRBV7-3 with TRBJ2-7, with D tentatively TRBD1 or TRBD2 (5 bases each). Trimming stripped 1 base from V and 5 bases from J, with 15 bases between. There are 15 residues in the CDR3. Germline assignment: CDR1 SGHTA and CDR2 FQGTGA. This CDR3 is CASSLNSGRDHEQYF. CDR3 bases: TGTGCCAGCAGCTTAAATTCGGGCAGGGACCACGAGCAGTACTTC.

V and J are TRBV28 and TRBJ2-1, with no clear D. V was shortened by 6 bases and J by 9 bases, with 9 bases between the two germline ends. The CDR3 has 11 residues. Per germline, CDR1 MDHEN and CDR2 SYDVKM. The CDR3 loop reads CASSERSEQFF. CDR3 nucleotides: TGTGCCAGCAGCGAGAGGAGTGAGCAGTTCTTC.

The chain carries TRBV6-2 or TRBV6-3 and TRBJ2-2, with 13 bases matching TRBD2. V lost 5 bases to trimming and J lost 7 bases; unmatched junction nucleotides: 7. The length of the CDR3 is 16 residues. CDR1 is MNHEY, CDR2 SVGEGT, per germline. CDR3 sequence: CASSNGLAGVGGELFF. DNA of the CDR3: TGTGCCAGCAGTAACGGACTAGCGGGAGTTGGCGGGGAGCTGTTTTTT.

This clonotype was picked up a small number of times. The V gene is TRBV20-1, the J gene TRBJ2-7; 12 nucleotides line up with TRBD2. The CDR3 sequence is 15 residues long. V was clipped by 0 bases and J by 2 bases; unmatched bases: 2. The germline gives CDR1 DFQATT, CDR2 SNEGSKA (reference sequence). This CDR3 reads CSARDSSGRAYEQYF. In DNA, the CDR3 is TGCAGTGCTAGAGACTCTAGCGGGAGGGCCTACGAGCAGTACTTC.

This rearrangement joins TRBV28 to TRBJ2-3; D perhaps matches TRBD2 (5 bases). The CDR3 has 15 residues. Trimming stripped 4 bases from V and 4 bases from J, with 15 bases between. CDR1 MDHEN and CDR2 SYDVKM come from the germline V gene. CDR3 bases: TGTGCCAGCAGTTCCACTAGTTTAGGCTCAGATACGCAGTATTTT. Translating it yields CASSSTSLGSDTQYF.

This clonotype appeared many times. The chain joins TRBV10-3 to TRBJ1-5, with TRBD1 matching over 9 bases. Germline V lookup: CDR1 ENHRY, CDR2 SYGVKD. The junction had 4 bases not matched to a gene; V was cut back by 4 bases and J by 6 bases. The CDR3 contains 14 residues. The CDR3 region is CAISGTGASQPQHF. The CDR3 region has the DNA TGTGCCATCAGTGGGACAGGGGCAAGTCAGCCCCAGCATTTT.

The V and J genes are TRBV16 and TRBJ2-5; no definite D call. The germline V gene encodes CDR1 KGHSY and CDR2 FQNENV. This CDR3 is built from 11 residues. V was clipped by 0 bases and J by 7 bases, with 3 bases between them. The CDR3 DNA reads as TGTGCCAGCAGCCAATCGGGGACCCAGTACTTC. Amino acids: CASSQSGTQYF.